This T cell receptor beta chain is drawn from a study of cytomegalovirus exposure and HLA in healthy donors. Turning to the study itself: When 300 to 500 donors were genotyped, about 81% of them were found to fall in the Caucasian-associated ancestry cluster.

Amplification used 60 Vbeta primers and 13 Jbeta primers. The table came from immunoSEQ multiplex PCR; TCRdb's copy has only in-frame clones and leaves some out. The sample records some 130,000 clones, roughly 80% being singletons. Regarding the study as a whole: Researchers reported that a few CMV-associated chains were confirmed in vitro as CMV antigen-specific.

Germline assignment: CDR1 SGHTA and CDR2 FQGNSA. Trimming removed 1 base at V and 3 bases at J, with 7 bases between. This CDR3 is built from 14 residues. Worth noting for this clone: As yet, its antigen is unknown.

The sequencing input was PBMCs. The rearrangement links TRBV7-2 to TRBJ1-5; D not resolved. The sequence was collected from a man aged 30 to 45 in good health and CMV-seronegative. DNA for the CDR3: TGTGCCAGCAGCTTAGGGGCAGTCAATCAGCCCCAGCATTTT. Residues: CASSLGAVNQPQHF.